The 8 T cell receptor beta chains reported below all come from one sample, sequenced in a study of blood T cell repertoires in COVID-19. Sequencing was performed with immunoSEQ multiplex PCR; in TCRdb, only in-frame clones are kept and a portion is missing. Here the sample spans 65,000 to 85,000 clones, roughly 77% being singletons. Source material: peripheral blood. These receptors were taken from a man in his fifties or sixties with active or convalescent COVID-19.

V gene TRBV11-2 combines with J gene TRBJ2-2; D is ambiguous. Germline values: CDR1 SGHAT, CDR2 FQNNGV. V gave up 1 base and J gave up 7 bases, with 10 bases separating them. The CDR3 contains 14 residues. CDR3 region: CASSLVVADGELFF. The CDR3 region has the DNA TGTGCCAGCAGCTTAGTCGTGGCGGACGGGGAGCTGTTTTTT.

By sample fraction, this clone is medium-sized. The rearrangement uses TRBV28 and TRBJ2-5; TRBD2 matches at 8 bases. CDR3 length: 17 amino acids. Trimming cost V 2 bases and J 7 bases; bases outside gene matches: 15. The germline gives CDR1 MDHEN, CDR2 SYDVKM. Written as DNA, the CDR3 is TGTGCCAGCAGTTTACCCCGGGGTAGCGGGGCCCCTCCGACCCAGTACTTC. The encoded protein is CASSLPRGSGAPPTQYF.

The chain couples TRBV7-8 to TRBJ2-1; 8 nucleotides agree with TRBD2. The CDR3 is 16 amino acids. V was clipped by 5 bases and J by 5 bases; unmatched bases: 11. The germline V gene encodes CDR1 SGHVS and CDR2 FQNEAQ. The CDR3 bases are TGTGCCAGCAGCCCCGCAGGGGCGGGGGGCCACAATGAGCAGTTCTTC. It specifies CASSPAGAGGHNEQFF.

V usage is TRBV3-1 (or the pseudogene TRBV3-2) and J usage is TRBJ2-3; no clear D gene. The ends were cut back, 0 bases at V and 10 bases at J, with 14 bases in the middle. The CDR3 sequence is 14 residues long. Germline CDR1 is LGHDT and CDR2 is YNNKEL (reference sequence). The DNA of the CDR3 is TGTGCCAGCAGCCAAGATAGAAGTATTGGGCCGCAGTATTTT. Its protein is CASSQDRSIGPQYF.

J is TRBJ1-2 and V is TRBV12-3 or TRBV12-4; D not resolved. This CDR3 is 13 amino acids long. The germline V and J ends were trimmed by 5 bases and 4 bases, with 11 bases remaining between them. In nucleotides, the CDR3 is TGTGCCAGCAGTAATCCGGGAACCTATGGCTACACCTTC. This translates into CASSNPGTYGYTF.

V gene TRBV19 combines with J gene TRBJ1-2; D call uncertain. The CDR3 contains 14 residues. Trimming cost V 7 bases and J 1 base, with 13 bases left between them. Germline lookup yields CDR1 LNHDA and CDR2 SQIVND (reference sequence). CDR3 bases: TGTGCCAGTAACCCTGGAGAACTTAACTATGGCTACACCTTC. Its translation is CASNPGELNYGYTF.

The V call is TRBV7-3, the J call TRBJ2-3, with D unclear. V was clipped by 0 bases and J by 4 bases, with 5 bases between them. Per the germline V gene, CDR1 is SGHTA and CDR2 is FQGTGA. The CDR3 is 13 amino acids. CDR3 bases: TGTGCCAGCAGCTTAACTCGCGCAGATACGCAGTATTTT. Its protein is CASSLTRADTQYF. The full variable domain, with the rest looked up from reference TRBV7-3 and TRBJ2-3, is GAGVSQTPSNKVTEKGKYVELRCDPISGHTALYWYRQSLGQGPEFLIYFQGTGAADDSGLPNDRFFAVRPEGSVSTLKIQRTERGDSAVYLCASSLTRADTQYFGPGTRLTVL.

J is TRBJ1-2 and V is TRBV11-2, with 8 bases lining up with TRBD1. The J segment lost 4 bases and the V segment lost 6 bases, leaving 10 bases of the junction unmatched. This CDR3 is built from 15 residues. From germline, CDR1 is SGHAT and CDR2 FQNNGV. Here the CDR3 reads CASRSFRGPGYGYTF. Written as DNA, the CDR3 is TGTGCCAGCAGGAGCTTCAGGGGGCCCGGCTATGGCTACACCTTC.